This paragraph reports one TCR beta chain. Its target antigen remains unknown. No base quality values were provided; no much bigger clone lies one nucleotide off. This specimen comes from a study of T-cell reconstitution after alpha-beta-depleted transplantation in children (dated by TCRdb to the mid-2010s). At the level of the whole study: The study quantitatively tracked T-cell immune reconstitution after TCRalphabeta/CD19-depleted allogeneic hematopoietic cell transplantation in children using TCR repertoire profiling. Results the study describes overall, beyond this receptor: In some patients, the high TCRbeta diversity seen at day 60 was put down to recipient T cells and intrathymic progenitors that had survived conditioning. The apparently early recovery of alphabetaT-cell counts about two months after transplant reportedly depended on only several hundred rapidly expanded clones that came from non-depleted graft cells. The frequencies of hyperexpanded clones fell over the following months, and after one year, T-cell counts and TCRbeta diversity were mostly attributed to newly produced T cells.

The library was obtained by PCR. Sequencing was carried out with an Illumina HiSeq 2500. To normalize quantification of the TCRbeta repertoire, the TCR libraries were built with molecular barcoding that relied on unique molecular identifiers. TCRdb reprocessing: public reads trimmed at Q25 with fastp, clones called with MiXCR, in-frame beta chains kept. Rows with one shared CDR3 protein collapse into an entry with the most common genes and DNA. For this sample the table gives about 980,000 distinct CDR3 sequences, of which about 29% were detected only once. The leading ten clones occupy roughly 31% of the sample. According to the germline V gene, CDR1 reads SGHAT and CDR2 reads FQNNGV. The germline V and J ends show losses of 5 bases and 1 base respectively, and no gene match explains 15 bases of the junction. From cysteine to phenylalanine, the CDR3 is 19 amino acids long. Here the CDR3 DNA is all that survives: 57 bases in frame from base 1.

Explained via the paper, the treatment or condition label denotes: allogeneic hematopoietic cell transplantation with graft depleted of TCRalphabeta T cells and CD19 B cells. The transplant recipients were children given TCRalphabeta/CD19-depleted allogeneic hematopoietic cell grafts. Sequenced here: PBMCs, mostly from graft donor cells, sampled 360 days after TCRalphabeta/CD19-depleted stem cell transplant. The TCR comes from a boy younger than two who had a stem cell transplant for SCID, so the T cells may come from the graft donor. Recombination connected TRBV11-2 to TRBJ2-3, and 10 junctional nucleotides match TRBD2. Read as DNA, the sequence is TGTGCCAGCAGCCCAGTAGCGGGGGGACCCAGATATCGCACAGATACGCAGTATTTT. Translated, it gives CASSPVAGGPRYRTDTQYF. The full variable domain, completed from the reference TRBV11-2 and TRBJ2-3 proteins outside the CDR3, reads EAGVAQSPRYKIIEKRQSVAFWCNPISGHATLYWYQQILGQGPKLLIQFQNNGVVDDSQLPKDRFSAERLKGVDSTLKIQPAKLEDSAVYLCASSPVAGGPRYRTDTQYFGPGTRLTVL.